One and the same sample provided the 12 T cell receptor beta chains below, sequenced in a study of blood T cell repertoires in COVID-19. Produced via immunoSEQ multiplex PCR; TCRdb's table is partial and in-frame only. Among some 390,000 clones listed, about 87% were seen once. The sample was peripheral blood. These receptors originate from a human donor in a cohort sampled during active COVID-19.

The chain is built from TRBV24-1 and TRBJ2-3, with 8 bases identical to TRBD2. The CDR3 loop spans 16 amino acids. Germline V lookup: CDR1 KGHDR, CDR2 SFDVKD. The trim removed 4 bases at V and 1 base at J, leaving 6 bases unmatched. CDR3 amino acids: CATSDSPTSGTDTQYF. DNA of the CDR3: TGTGCCACCAGTGACTCCCCGACTAGCGGCACAGATACGCAGTATTTT.

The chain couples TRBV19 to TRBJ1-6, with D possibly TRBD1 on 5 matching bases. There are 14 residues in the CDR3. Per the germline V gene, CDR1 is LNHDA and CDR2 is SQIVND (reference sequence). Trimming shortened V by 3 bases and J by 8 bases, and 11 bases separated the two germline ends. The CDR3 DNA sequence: TGTGCCAGTAGTATCACAGGTTCGGATTCACCCCTCCACTTT. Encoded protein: CASSITGSDSPLHF.

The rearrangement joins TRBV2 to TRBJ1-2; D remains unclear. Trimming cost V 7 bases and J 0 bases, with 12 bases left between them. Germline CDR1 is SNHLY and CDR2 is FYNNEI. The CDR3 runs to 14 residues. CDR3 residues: CASTVGLSNYGYTF. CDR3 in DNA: TGTGCCAGCACCGTTGGACTGTCTAACTATGGCTACACCTTC. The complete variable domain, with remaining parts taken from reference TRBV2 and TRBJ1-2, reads EPEVTQTPSHQVTQMGQEVILRCVPISNHLYFYWYRQILGQKVEFLVSFYNNEISEKSEIFDDQFSVERPDGSNFTLKIRSTKLEDSAMYFCASTVGLSNYGYTFGSGTRLTVV.

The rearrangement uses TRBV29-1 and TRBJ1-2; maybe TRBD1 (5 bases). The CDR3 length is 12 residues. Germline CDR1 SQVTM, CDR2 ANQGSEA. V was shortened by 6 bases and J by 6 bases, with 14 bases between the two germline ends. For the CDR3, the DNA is TGCAGCGTGACGCGGACCAGGGATGGCTACACCTTC. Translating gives CSVTRTRDGYTF.

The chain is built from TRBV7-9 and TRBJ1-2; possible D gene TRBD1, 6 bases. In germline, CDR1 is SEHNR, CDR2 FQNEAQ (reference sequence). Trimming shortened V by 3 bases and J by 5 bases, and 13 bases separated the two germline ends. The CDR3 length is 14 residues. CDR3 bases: TGTGCCAGCAGCTTTTGGCGGACAGAGTATGGCTACACCTTC. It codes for CASSFWRTEYGYTF.

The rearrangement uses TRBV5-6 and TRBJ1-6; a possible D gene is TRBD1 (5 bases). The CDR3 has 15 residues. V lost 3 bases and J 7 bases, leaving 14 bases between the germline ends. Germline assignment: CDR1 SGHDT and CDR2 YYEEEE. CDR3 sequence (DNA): TGTGCCAGCAGCTCCCGACAGCTCCGCAATTCACCCCTCCACTTT. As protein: CASSSRQLRNSPLHF.

The CDR3 DNA reads as TGTGCCAGCAGCAAATTCAAGAGAACCTACGAGCAGTACTTC. It encodes CASSKFKRTYEQYF. V is TRBV28 and J is TRBJ2-7; no clear D. In germline, CDR1 is MDHEN, CDR2 SYDVKM. This CDR3 is built from 14 residues. The V gene lost 6 bases and the J gene lost 2 bases, with 14 bases spanning the gap. The variable domain in full, completed from reference TRBV28 and TRBJ2-7, reads DVKVTQSSRYLVKRTGEKVFLECVQDMDHENMFWYRQDPGLGLRLIYFSYDVKMKEKGDIPEGYSVSREKKERFSLILESASTNQTSMYLCASSKFKRTYEQYFGPGTRLTVT.

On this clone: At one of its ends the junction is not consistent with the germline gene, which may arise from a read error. CDR3 amino acids: CASTLNRDNGELFF. For the CDR3, the DNA is TGTGCCAGCACCTTAAATAGGGACAACGGGGAGCTGTTTTTT. The chain recombines TRBV7-3 with TRBJ2-2; weak D call: TRBD1 (6 bases). Germline V CDR1 and CDR2: SGHTA, FQGTGA. This CDR3 has 14 amino acids.

Written as DNA, the CDR3 is TGTGCCTGGGCGGGGGTAGAGACCCAGTACTTC. This codes for CAWAGVETQYF. The rearrangement uses TRBV30 and TRBJ2-5; TRBD2 agrees at 7 bases. Germline loops: CDR1 GTSNPN, CDR2 SVGIG (reference sequence). V shed 5 bases and J 4 bases; nucleotides not matched to a gene: 1. This CDR3 contains 11 residues. Filled out from reference TRBV30 and TRBJ2-5, the complete variable domain reads SQTIHQWPATLVQPVGSPLSLECTVEGTSNPNLYWYRQAAGRGLQLLFYSVGIGQISSEVPQNLSASRPQDRQFILSSKKLLLSDSGFYLCAWAGVETQYFGPGTRLLVL.

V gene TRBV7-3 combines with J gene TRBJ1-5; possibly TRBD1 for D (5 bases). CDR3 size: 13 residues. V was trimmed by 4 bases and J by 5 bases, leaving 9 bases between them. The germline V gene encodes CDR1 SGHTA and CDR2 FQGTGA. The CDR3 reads CASSSGGDQPQHF. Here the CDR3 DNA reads TGTGCCAGCAGCTCGGGAGGGGATCAGCCCCAGCATTTT. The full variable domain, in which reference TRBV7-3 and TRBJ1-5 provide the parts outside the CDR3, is GAGVSQTPSNKVTEKGKYVELRCDPISGHTALYWYRQSLGQGPEFLIYFQGTGAADDSGLPNDRFFAVRPEGSVSTLKIQRTERGDSAVYLCASSSGGDQPQHFGDGTRLSIL.

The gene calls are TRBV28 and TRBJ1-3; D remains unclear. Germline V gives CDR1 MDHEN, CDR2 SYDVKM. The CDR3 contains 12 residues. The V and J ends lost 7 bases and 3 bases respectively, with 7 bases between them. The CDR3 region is CASTLRGNTIYF. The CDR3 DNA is TGTGCCAGCACCTTGCGTGGAAACACCATATATTTT. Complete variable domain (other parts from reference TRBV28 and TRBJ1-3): DVKVTQSSRYLVKRTGEKVFLECVQDMDHENMFWYRQDPGLGLRLIYFSYDVKMKEKGDIPEGYSVSREKKERFSLILESASTNQTSMYLCASTLRGNTIYFGEGSWLTVV.

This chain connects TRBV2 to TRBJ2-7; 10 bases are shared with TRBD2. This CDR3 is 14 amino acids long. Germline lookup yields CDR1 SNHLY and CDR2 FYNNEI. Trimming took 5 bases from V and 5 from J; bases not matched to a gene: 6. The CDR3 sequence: CASSLSGRWNEQYF. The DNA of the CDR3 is TGTGCCAGCAGTCTTAGCGGGAGGTGGAACGAGCAGTACTTC.